These T cell receptor beta chains were read from a single sample in a study of blood T cell repertoires in COVID-19. The table came from immunoSEQ multiplex PCR; TCRdb's copy has only in-frame clones and leaves some out. The sample has around 220,000 clones, roughly 90% seen once; the top ten hold roughly 2%. The material sequenced was peripheral blood. The receptors derive from a woman between 45 and 60 years old with acute or convalescent COVID-19. CDR3s include the opening cysteine and the closing phenylalanine or tryptophan. The D gene is left open where the match is weak. The listing skips clone size in some rows; elsewhere it reads once, few, many or a size class.

j_call: TRBJ1-6
v_call: TRBV6-5
d_call: NA
cdr3_length: 13
clone_size: NA
cdr3_nt: TGTGCCAGCAGGGGAGGACTGGGATCACCCCTCCACTTT
cdr3_aa: CASRGGLGSPLHF

j_call: TRBJ2-7
v_call: TRBV11-2
d_call: TRBD1
cdr3_length: 16
clone_size: few
cdr3_nt: TGTGCCAGCAGCTTTGCCGGACAGGGGCGGTCCTACGAGCAGTACTTC
cdr3_aa: CASSFAGQGRSYEQYF

j_call: TRBJ1-1
v_call: TRBV7-9
d_call: NA
cdr3_length: 13
clone_size: NA
cdr3_nt: TGTGCCAGCAGACTGACAGAGATCACTGAAGCTTTCTTT
cdr3_aa: CASRLTEITEAFF

j_call: TRBJ1-2
v_call: TRBV6-2/TRBV6-3
d_call: NA
cdr3_length: 12
clone_size: NA
cdr3_nt: TGTGCCAGCAGTTACACAGCCTATGGCTACACCTTC
cdr3_aa: CASSYTAYGYTF

j_call: TRBJ2-2
v_call: TRBV2
d_call: TRBD2
cdr3_length: 16
clone_size: NA
cdr3_nt: TGTGCCAGCAGTGAATGGCTAGCGGGAGTAGTAGGGGAGCTGTTTTTT
cdr3_aa: CASSEWLAGVVGELFF

j_call: TRBJ2-1
v_call: TRBV6-5
d_call: TRBD2
cdr3_length: 15
clone_size: NA
cdr3_nt: TGTGCCAGCAGACCAACTAGCGTCTCCTACAATGAGCAGTTCTTC
cdr3_aa: CASRPTSVSYNEQFF

j_call: TRBJ2-7
v_call: TRBV29-1
d_call: NA
cdr3_length: 14
clone_size: NA
cdr3_nt: TGCAGCGTTGAAGGGGGGGACAGCTCCTACGAGCAGTACTTC
cdr3_aa: CSVEGGDSSYEQYF

j_call: TRBJ2-2
v_call: TRBV2
d_call: TRBD2
cdr3_length: 17
clone_size: NA
cdr3_nt: TGTGCCAGCGTGGCTAGCGGGGTCCGCTCGAACACCGGGGAGCTGTTTTTT
cdr3_aa: CASVASGVRSNTGELFF

j_call: TRBJ1-5
v_call: TRBV12-3/TRBV12-4
d_call: NA
cdr3_length: 12
clone_size: NA
cdr3_nt: TGTGCCAGCAGTACCCGAGATGTGGCCCAGCATTTT
cdr3_aa: CASSTRDVAQHF

j_call: TRBJ2-1
v_call: TRBV3-1/TRBV3-2
d_call: TRBD2
cdr3_length: 15
clone_size: NA
cdr3_nt: TGTGCCAGCAGCAGGACTAGCGGGCATTACAATGAGCAGTTCTTC
cdr3_aa: CASSRTSGHYNEQFF

j_call: TRBJ2-7
v_call: TRBV6-5
d_call: TRBD2
cdr3_length: 15
clone_size: NA
cdr3_nt: TGTGCCAGCAGGGCTACTAGCGGGAGAGCTTACGAGCAGTACTTC
cdr3_aa: CASRATSGRAYEQYF

j_call: TRBJ2-3
v_call: TRBV5-1
d_call: TRBD2
cdr3_length: 16
clone_size: NA
cdr3_nt: TGCGCCAGCAGCTTATTAGCGGGGGCCGCTTCCCATACGCAGTATTTT
cdr3_aa: CASSLLAGAASHTQYF

j_call: TRBJ2-5
v_call: TRBV9
d_call: NA
cdr3_length: 12
clone_size: NA
cdr3_nt: TGTGCCAGCAGCGCGGAGGGTGAGACCCAGTACTTC
cdr3_aa: CASSAEGETQYF

j_call: TRBJ2-3
v_call: TRBV4-3
d_call: TRBD2
cdr3_length: 15
clone_size: NA
cdr3_nt: TGCGCCAGCAGCCAAGATCCGGGACTAGCGGGGGGTCTGTATTTT
cdr3_aa: CASSQDPGLAGGLYF

j_call: TRBJ2-7
v_call: TRBV6-2/TRBV6-3
d_call: NA
cdr3_length: 16
clone_size: NA
cdr3_nt: TGTGCCAGCAGTCGACCGCAGGGGGGTTACTCCTACGAGCAGTACTTC
cdr3_aa: CASSRPQGGYSYEQYF

j_call: TRBJ1-2
v_call: TRBV5-4
d_call: TRBD1
cdr3_length: 17
clone_size: once
cdr3_nt: TGTGCCAGCAGCTTGGTGGGGTGGACAGGGAGCGGCTATGGCTACACCTTC
cdr3_aa: CASSLVGWTGSGYGYTF

j_call: TRBJ2-7
v_call: TRBV18
d_call: NA
cdr3_length: 14
clone_size: NA
cdr3_nt: TGTGCCAGCTCAAGGTCCCAGCTAGGCTACGAGCAGTACTTC
cdr3_aa: CASSRSQLGYEQYF

j_call: TRBJ1-4
v_call: TRBV5-1
d_call: NA
cdr3_length: 16
clone_size: NA
cdr3_nt: TGCGCCAGCAGCTTGGCCGACAGTGCCGGGAATGAAAAACTGTTTTTT
cdr3_aa: CASSLADSAGNEKLFF

j_call: TRBJ1-4
v_call: TRBV11-2
d_call: NA
cdr3_length: 15
clone_size: NA
cdr3_nt: TGTGCCAGCAGCCAACTTACAGGGTCAAGTCCTTGGCTGTTTTTT
cdr3_aa: CASSQLTGSSPWLFF

j_call: TRBJ1-5
v_call: TRBV6-6
d_call: NA
cdr3_length: 12
clone_size: NA
cdr3_nt: TGTGCCAGCTGTCCCGGTAGTCAGCCCCAGCATTTT
cdr3_aa: CASCPGSQPQHF